The clone carrying this TCR beta chain was observed a handful of times. As yet, its antigen is unknown. This CDR3 spans 14 amino acids. Trimming took 0 bases from V and 8 from J, leaving 13 bases between them. Germline lookup yields CDR1 LGHNA and CDR2 YSLEER. These data belong to a study of T cells after yellow fever vaccination. Regarding the study as a whole: Booster sampling recovered most clones from primary vaccination (96% CD4, around 90% CD8). Just a small share of clonotypes turned up in the CD4 compartment as well as the CD8 compartment.

Each CDR3 protein gets one entry after TCRdb re-called the 5' RACE reads with MiXCR. The table records about 430,000 distinct CDR3 sequences, around a sixth of them present only once. The receptor was isolated from a man between 18 and 35 years old who received the YFV17D yellow fever vaccine. Sequenced here: PBMCs, sampled before the yellow fever booster vaccination. V is TRBV4-3 and J is TRBJ1-1; D gene ambiguous. CDR3: CASSQERSRPEAFF. CDR3 DNA: TGCGCCAGCAGCCAAGAAAGGTCACGACCCGAAGCTTTCTTT.